Following are 16 T cell receptor beta chains from one sample sequenced in a study of T-cell reconstitution after alpha-beta-depleted transplantation in children. Preparation of the TCRbeta library was carried out with unique molecular identifiers. One entry per CDR3 protein results from TCRdb running MiXCR on the PCR reads. The sample consists of a few hundred thousand distinct CDR3 sequences, around 20% of them appearing once. Sample: PBMCs, mostly from graft donor cells, taken 180 days after TCRalphabeta/CD19-depleted stem cell transplant. These receptors were taken from a male patient between 10 and 17 years old who had a stem cell transplant for acute lymphoblastic leukemia, so the T cells may come from the graft donor.

The chain carries TRBV7-9 and TRBJ2-5, with TRBD2 matching 12 bases. V was clipped by 4 bases and J by 6 bases; unmatched bases: 9. Germline-derived CDR1 and CDR2 are SEHNR and FQNEAQ (reference sequence). The CDR3 has 16 amino acids. The CDR3 region is CASSSPSGRAAKTQYF. In DNA form, the CDR3 reads TGTGCCAGCAGCTCCCCTAGCGGGAGGGCCGCGAAGACCCAGTACTTC.

In its sample, this clonotype was seen a few times. The rearrangement links TRBV5-1 to TRBJ2-7; 14 nucleotides agree with TRBD2. Germline lookup yields CDR1 SGHRS and CDR2 YFSETQ. CDR3 size: 18 residues. The V and J ends lost 4 bases and 2 bases, in that order; junction bases with no gene match: 11. Here the CDR3 DNA reads TGCGCCAGCAGCCGAACCCCCGGGACTAGCGGGAGCGCCTACGAGCAGTACTTC. This translates into CASSRTPGTSGSAYEQYF.

This clonotype was detected only a few times. This CDR3 reads CASSPPKAGGPDTQYF. The DNA for the CDR3 is TGCGCCAGCAGCCCCCCCAAAGCGGGAGGGCCAGATACGCAGTATTTT. The V and J genes are TRBV5-1 and TRBJ2-3; 10 bases fit TRBD2. The trim removed 4 bases at V and 4 bases at J, leaving 9 bases unmatched. This CDR3 has 16 residues. In germline, CDR1 is SGHRS, CDR2 YFSETQ.

The gene calls are TRBV7-3 and TRBJ2-1; 12 nucleotides agree with TRBD2. Losses at the gene ends were 3 bases for V and 3 bases for J; bases not matched to a gene: 9. Germline V lookup: CDR1 SGHTA, CDR2 FQGTGA. CDR3 length: 18 residues. The chain's CDR3 is CASSFQRASGRVYNEQFF. As DNA, the CDR3 is TGTGCCAGCAGCTTTCAAAGGGCTAGCGGGAGGGTCTACAATGAGCAGTTCTTC. Full variable domain (outside the CDR3, taken from reference TRBV7-3 and TRBJ2-1): GAGVSQTPSNKVTEKGKYVELRCDPISGHTALYWYRQSLGQGPEFLIYFQGTGAADDSGLPNDRFFAVRPEGSVSTLKIQRTERGDSAVYLCASSFQRASGRVYNEQFFGPGTRLTVL.

The chain uses TRBV4-1 and TRBJ2-2, with 10 nucleotides matching TRBD1. Germline-derived CDR1 and CDR2 are MGHRA and YSYEKL. Germline trimming cut 3 bases from V and 8 bases from J; bases unmatched to any gene: 9. The CDR3 consists of 16 residues. In DNA, the CDR3 is TGCGCCAGCAGCCATTGGACAGGGGGGATGGGAGGGGAGCTGTTTTTT. Its translation: CASSHWTGGMGGELFF.

CDR3 sequence reads: CASSSGTSVIYEQYF. The CDR3 coding sequence is TGTGCCAGCAGCTCGGGGACTAGCGTTATATACGAGCAGTACTTC. V gene TRBV7-9 combines with J gene TRBJ2-7; 10 nucleotides match TRBD2. CDR1 and CDR2 (germline): SEHNR, FQNEAQ (reference sequence). This CDR3 region has 15 residues. The J segment lost 4 bases and the V segment lost 4 bases, leaving 7 bases of the junction unmatched.

This clonotype was recorded a few times. The rearrangement uses TRBV4-2 and TRBJ2-5, with D unclear. The CDR3 has 15 amino acids. CDR1 and CDR2 (germline): LGHNA, YNFKEQ. The V gene lost 1 base and the J gene lost 5 bases, with 14 bases spanning the gap. The CDR3 bases are TGTGCCAGCAGCCAAGTACAAGGCGATAGTGAGACCCAGTACTTC. Its protein product is CASSQVQGDSETQYF.

Notes on this clonotype: A junction end diverges from the germline sequence, so it may reflect a read error. The V call is TRBV28, the J call TRBJ1-5, with 8 bases fitting TRBD1. The CDR3 spans 14 residues. Germline V gives CDR1 MDHEN, CDR2 SYDVKM. CDR3 DNA sequence: TGTGCCAGCTCCGACAGGGGATATAATCAGCCCCTGCATTTT. Its translation is CASSDRGYNQPLHF.

The chain links TRBV20-1 to TRBJ1-2; TRBD1 might be the D (6 bases). The CDR3 totals 13 residues. V was cut by 3 bases and J by 4 bases, with 12 bases left in between. Germline-derived CDR1 and CDR2 are DFQATT and SNEGSKA (reference sequence). The CDR3 reads CSAREEGGYGYTF. The CDR3 nucleotides read TGCAGTGCTAGGGAAGAAGGGGGCTATGGCTACACCTTC.

The chain links TRBV24-1 to TRBJ2-1, with D possibly TRBD2 on 7 matching bases. The V gene's germline CDR1 is KGHDR and CDR2 SFDVKD. Deletions cut 3 bases from V and 12 bases from J, with 14 bases between. CDR3 length: 13 residues. In DNA, the CDR3 is TGTGCCACCAGTGATCTAGGGGGGGCGAGGCAGTTCTTC. It encodes CATSDLGGARQFF.

This rearrangement joins TRBV13 to TRBJ2-3; D call uncertain. The germline CDR1 and CDR2 sequences are PRHDT and FYEKMQ (reference sequence). The CDR3 has 15 amino acids. The V end was cut by 5 bases, the J end by 1 base, with 13 bases between. CDR3 DNA: TGTGCCAGCAGCCCGCCGGCTCCCCGCACAGATACGCAGTATTTT. This codes for CASSPPAPRTDTQYF.

Only a few counts were recorded for this clonotype. J is TRBJ1-2 and V is TRBV20-1; 8 bases are a match to TRBD1. The germline gives CDR1 DFQATT, CDR2 SNEGSKA (reference sequence). The CDR3 has 14 residues. J was trimmed by 7 bases and V by 4 bases; bases with no gene match: 11. CDR3 bases: TGCAGTGCTAAGAAGGACAGGGTCTCCGTTGGCTACACCTTC. It is translated as CSAKKDRVSVGYTF.

This chain joins TRBV7-6 and TRBJ2-7; TRBD2 matches 9 bases. Germline V gene lookup returns CDR1 SGHVS and CDR2 FNYEAQ. The CDR3 runs to 15 residues. The ends lost 5 bases at V and 0 bases at J; junction bases unmatched: 5. CDR3: CASSLFSGSSYEQYF. Written as DNA, the CDR3 is TGTGCCAGCAGCCTCTTTAGCGGGAGCTCCTACGAGCAGTACTTC.

Ten or more counts support this clonotype. The V call is TRBV3-1, the J call TRBJ2-1, with 10 nucleotides matching TRBD2. The V segment lost 4 bases and the J segment 4 bases; nucleotides outside the gene matches: 1. The germline V gene encodes CDR1 LGHDT and CDR2 YNNKEL (reference sequence). The CDR3 totals 14 residues. The CDR3 spells CASSLTSGYNEQFF. The CDR3 region has the DNA TGTGCCAGCAGCCTGACTAGCGGGTACAATGAGCAGTTCTTC.

As to this clonotype: One end of the junction varies from germline; a read error may be responsible. The J gene is TRBJ1-1, the V gene TRBV5-1; maybe TRBD1 (5 bases). The CDR3 has 14 amino acids. Germline CDR1 reads SGHRS; CDR2 reads YFSETQ. The CDR3 nucleotides are TGCGCCAGCAGCTTGTCTGGGGGTAACACTGAAGCTTACTTT. This codes for CASSLSGGNTEAYF. Full variable domain (remainder filled in from reference TRBV5-1 and TRBJ1-1): KAGVTQTPRYLIKTRGQQVTLSCSPISGHRSVSWYQQTPGQGLQFLFEYFSETQRNKGNFPGRFSGRQFSNSRSEMNVSTLELGDSALYLCASSLSGGNTEAYFGQGTRLTVV.

The chain recombines TRBV27 with TRBJ1-1, with 9 bases matching TRBD1. CDR1 and CDR2 from the germline V gene are MNHEY and SMNVEV (reference sequence). The CDR3 is 16 amino acids. The V gene end was trimmed by 8 bases and the J gene end by 4 bases; junction bases not matched to a gene: 14. The CDR3 DNA is TGTGCCAGCCGTCCGGGACAGGGCCTGAAAGGCACTGAAGCTTTCTTT. This sequence encodes CASRPGQGLKGTEAFF.